This T cell receptor (beta chain) was captured in a study of human T cells and chemical hapten exposure. Germline CDR1 and CDR2: MDHEN and SYDVKM. The CDR3 is 13 residues long. V lost 7 bases, J lost 4 bases, and 6 bases stayed unmatched. This clonotype has a handful of counts. Time point indicated: patch test 1, 2 weeks after DPC sensitization. Treatment of the sample: therapeutic diphenylcyclopropenone sensitization with weekly scalp DPC. In every case, blood was obtained before the patch test was applied. TCRdb passed the RACE reads through MiXCR, listing each CDR3 protein once. This table holds fewer than 100,000 distinct CDR3 sequences, under 15% found once.

The receptor was isolated from a woman in her 40s with alopecia areata. Some clones in this sample may be carry-over from other donors' samples. V is TRBV28 and J is TRBJ2-5; TRBD2 aligns across 7 bases. The source was whole blood, collected in connection with sensitization to the hapten diphenylcyclopropenone (DPC). In DNA form, the CDR3 reads TGTGCCAGCACCCTCTCGGGGGGAGAGACCCAGTACTTC. It encodes CASTLSGGETQYF.